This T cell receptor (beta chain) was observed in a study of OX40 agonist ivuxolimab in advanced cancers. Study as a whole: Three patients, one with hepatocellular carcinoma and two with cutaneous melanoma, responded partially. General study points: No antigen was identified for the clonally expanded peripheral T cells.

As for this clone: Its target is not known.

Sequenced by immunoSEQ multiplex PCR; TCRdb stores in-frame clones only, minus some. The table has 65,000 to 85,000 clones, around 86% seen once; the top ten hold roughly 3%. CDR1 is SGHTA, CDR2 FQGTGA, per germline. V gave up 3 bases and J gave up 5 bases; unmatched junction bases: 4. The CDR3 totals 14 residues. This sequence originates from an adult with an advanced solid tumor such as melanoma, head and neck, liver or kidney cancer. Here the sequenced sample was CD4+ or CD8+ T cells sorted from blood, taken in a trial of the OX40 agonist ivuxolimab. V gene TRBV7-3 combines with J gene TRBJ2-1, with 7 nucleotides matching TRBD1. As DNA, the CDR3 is TGTGCCAGCAGCTTTCTAGGGGGCGACAATGAGCAGTTCTTC. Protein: CASSFLGGDNEQFF.